The 22 T cell receptor beta chains given below trace back to one sample, sequenced in a study of T cell responses to AZD1222 COVID-19 vaccine. Only in-frame clones appear in the TCRdb table, and some are missing; sequencing was by immunoSEQ multiplex PCR. The table lists 150,000 to 200,000 clones, 85% to 95% of them singletons. The source material was peripheral blood, sampled on day 0 of AZD1222 vaccination. The receptors shown here come from an adult in good health.

The gene calls are TRBV21-1 and TRBJ2-7; the table gives TRBD1 as D, unverified against the DNA. TRBV21-1 is recorded as a pseudogene. This CDR3 comprises 15 residues. In nucleotides, the CDR3 is TGTGCCAGCAGCAAAAAGGACAGGGGAGCCTACGAGCAGTACTTC. Residues: CASSKKDRGAYEQYF.

The rearrangement links TRBV29-1 to TRBJ2-7; 12 bases are a match to TRBD2. There are 13 residues in the CDR3. With V trimmed by 6 bases and J by 7 bases, 7 bases remained unmatched. CDR1 is SQVTM and CDR2 is ANQGSEA in the germline V gene. CDR3 region: CSVSSGRAQEQYF. The CDR3 bases are TGCAGCGTATCTAGCGGGAGGGCCCAAGAGCAGTACTTC.

The chain uses TRBV21-1 and TRBJ1-4; the tabulated D call, TRBD1, remains unverified against the DNA. TRBV21-1 is termed a pseudogene. This CDR3 region has 12 residues. The DNA of the CDR3 is TGTGCCAGCAGCAAAGTTCAGGGAAAACTGTTTTTT. This codes for CASSKVQGKLFF.

The chain recombines TRBV29-1 with TRBJ1-2; D remains unclear. Trimming took off 6 bases at V and 4 bases at J, with 12 bases between the two ends. Per germline, CDR1 SQVTM and CDR2 ANQGSEA. This CDR3 is built from 12 residues. CDR3 DNA: TGCAGCGTCCGAACAGCTTTCTATGGCTACACCTTC. Encoded protein: CSVRTAFYGYTF.

The V gene is TRBV14, the J gene TRBJ1-2; TRBD1 is a possible D gene (5 bases). V lost 4 bases and J lost 6, with 12 bases in between. This CDR3 spans 13 amino acids. The V gene's germline CDR1 is SGHDN and CDR2 FVKESK. The DNA for the CDR3 is TGTGCCAGCAGCCTCGGGGGTTCAAATGGCTACACCTTC. Translating it yields CASSLGGSNGYTF.

The chain uses TRBV18 and TRBJ2-2; 8 positions match TRBD1. The CDR3 is 15 residues long. CDR1 and CDR2 (germline): KGHSH, LQKENI. V was pared by 3 bases and J by 1 base, with 1 base of the junction left unmatched. The CDR3 region is CASSPTGVNTGELFF. The CDR3 DNA reads TGTGCCAGCTCACCGACAGGGGTGAACACCGGGGAGCTGTTTTTT.

The V gene is TRBV27, the J gene TRBJ2-1; 15 bases are a match to TRBD2. After removal of 8 bases from V and 2 bases from J, the junction contained 16 bases not matched to a gene. This CDR3 comprises 20 residues. CDR1 and CDR2 from the germline V gene are MNHEY and SMNVEV (reference sequence). CDR3 region: CASSFLATGLAGGPYNEQFF. The CDR3 nucleotides are TGTGCCAGCTCGTTTCTGGCCACCGGACTAGCGGGAGGGCCCTACAATGAGCAGTTCTTC.

The chain has TRBV6-4 and TRBJ2-1; 9 nucleotides align to TRBD2. The J segment lost 10 bases and the V segment lost 2 bases, leaving 3 bases of the junction unmatched. The CDR3 consists of 13 residues. The germline CDR1 and CDR2 sequences are MRHNA and SNTAGT. The CDR3 sequence: CASSDEAGGEQFF. DNA of the CDR3: TGTGCCAGCAGTGACGAGGCGGGAGGGGAGCAGTTCTTC.

The chain is built from TRBV19 and TRBJ2-7, with 9 bases lining up with TRBD1. Germline CDR1 and CDR2: LNHDA and SQIVND (reference sequence). J lost 6 bases, V lost 5 bases, and 14 bases had no gene match. The CDR3 totals 16 residues. In DNA, the CDR3 is TGTGCCAGTAGTGGGCCCCCAACTGGACAGGGGTTCGAGCAGTACTTC. This encodes CASSGPPTGQGFEQYF.

The chain employs TRBV3-1 (or the pseudogene TRBV3-2) and TRBJ1-1; 7 bases are a match to TRBD1. With V trimmed by 4 bases and J by 0 bases, 23 bases remained unmatched. The CDR3 totals 21 residues. CDR1 is LGHDT, CDR2 YNNKEL, per germline (reference sequence). CDR3 nucleotide sequence: TGTGCCAGCAGCCGACTGTCCCGATCGGGACAGATAAAAGAGGTGAACACTGAAGCTTTCTTT. Translating gives CASSRLSRSGQIKEVNTEAFF.

The chain uses TRBV12-3 or TRBV12-4 and TRBJ1-1; D not resolved. Trimming pared 5 bases from V and 4 bases from J, leaving 5 bases between. This CDR3 contains 11 residues. CDR3 in amino acids: CASSHSTEAFF. The CDR3 nucleotides are TGTGCCAGCAGTCATTCCACTGAAGCTTTCTTT.

The CDR3 DNA follows: TGCGCCAGCAGCCCCTCCTTGAGCAGCCCCGAGCAGTACTTC. It translates to CASSPSLSSPEQYF. The chain employs TRBV4-1 and TRBJ2-7; D not resolved. CDR3 size: 14 residues. Trimming left V 4 bases short and J 6 bases short, with 16 bases between. The germline V gene has CDR1 MGHRA and CDR2 YSYEKL.

The chain combines TRBV28 with TRBJ1-2; TRBD1 matches 10 bases. CDR3 length equals 18 residues. Trimming at V came to 7 bases and at J to 5 bases, leaving 19 bases not matched to a gene. In germline, CDR1 is MDHEN, CDR2 SYDVKM. The CDR3 sequence: CASNPQLTGTGDRYGYTF. The CDR3 bases are TGTGCCAGCAATCCCCAACTCACCGGGACAGGGGACCGGTATGGCTACACCTTC.

The chain employs TRBV5-4 and TRBJ1-6; 7 bases align to TRBD1. The CDR3 is made up of 17 amino acids. The trim removed 0 bases at V and 3 bases at J, leaving 6 bases unmatched. Germline-derived CDR1 and CDR2 are SGHNT and YYREEE (reference sequence). For the CDR3, the DNA is TGTGCCAGCAGCTTGGCTCCAGGGGGTTTCTATAATTCACCCCTCCACTTT. Protein: CASSLAPGGFYNSPLHF.

The genes are TRBV4-1 and TRBJ2-3; 10 bases are a match to TRBD2. Germline V CDR1 and CDR2: MGHRA, YSYEKL. The CDR3 is 16 amino acids. V shed 1 base, J shed 0 bases, and the junction held 1 base outside the gene matches. CDR3 in DNA: TGCGCCAGCAGCCAAGGGACTAGCGGTAGCACAGATACGCAGTATTTT. Its translation: CASSQGTSGSTDTQYF.

The chain employs TRBV29-1 and TRBJ2-7; TRBD2 agrees at 8 bases. V trimming: 4 bases; J trimming: 2 bases; junction bases outside the gene matches: 4. CDR3 length equals 13 residues. Germline V gene lookup returns CDR1 SQVTM and CDR2 ANQGSEA. For the CDR3, the DNA is TGCAGCGTTGTGCAGCGGGAGACCTACGAGCAGTACTTC. Its protein is CSVVQRETYEQYF.

The table lists this clone with a count of one. This sequence joins TRBV4-1 and TRBJ1-6; a weak D match, TRBD1 (6 bases). This CDR3 is 18 amino acids long. Looked up from germline, CDR1 is MGHRA and CDR2 is YSYEKL. V was shortened by 4 bases and J by 7 bases, with 23 bases between the two germline ends. DNA for the CDR3: TGCGCCAGCAGCCTAGGGGCCTTCGAGGGGGGTGAGAATTCACCCCTCCACTTT. The encoded protein is CASSLGAFEGGENSPLHF.

CDR3 in amino acids: CAWSARGDRGEVETQYF. In nucleotides, the CDR3 is TGTGCCTGGAGTGCCCGAGGAGACAGGGGCGAAGTAGAGACCCAGTACTTC. The chain is built from TRBV30 and TRBJ2-5, with 8 bases matching TRBD1. The CDR3 consists of 17 residues. Trimming at V came to 1 base and at J to 4 bases, leaving 14 bases not matched to a gene. Germline CDR1 and CDR2: GTSNPN and SVGIG (reference sequence).

The chain combines TRBV28 with TRBJ2-7; no firm D call. This CDR3 has 12 residues. Germline V gene data show CDR1 as MDHEN and CDR2 as SYDVKM. V gave up 8 bases and J gave up 6 bases, with 14 bases separating them. CDR3 DNA: TGTGCCAGCCGATCCGGGTTAGTCGAGCAGTACTTC. Protein product: CASRSGLVEQYF.

This clone was detected only once. The rearrangement links TRBV5-1 to TRBJ1-3; no clear D. This CDR3 is built from 14 residues. Trimming stripped 0 bases from V and 0 bases from J, with 4 bases between. Germline V gives CDR1 SGHRS, CDR2 YFSETQ. In DNA, the CDR3 is TGCGCCAGCAGCTTGGGGTCCTCTGGAAACACCATATATTTT. Residues: CASSLGSSGNTIYF.

V usage is TRBV27 and J usage is TRBJ2-7; TRBD1 aligns across 7 bases. Germline CDR1 and CDR2: MNHEY and SMNVEV (reference sequence). The V segment lost 5 bases and the J segment 8 bases; nucleotides outside the gene matches: 6. The CDR3 length is 12 residues. CDR3 in amino acids: CASSPPGQKQYF. The DNA for the CDR3 is TGTGCCAGCAGTCCCCCGGGACAGAAGCAGTACTTC.

The V gene is TRBV18, the J gene TRBJ2-5, with D hard to call. CDR1 KGHSH and CDR2 LQKENI come from the germline V gene. CDR3 length: 11 amino acids. The ends were cut back, 6 bases at V and 2 bases at J, with 4 bases in the middle. DNA for the CDR3: TGTGCCAGCTCCCTACAAGAGACCCAGTACTTC. Translated: CASSLQETQYF.